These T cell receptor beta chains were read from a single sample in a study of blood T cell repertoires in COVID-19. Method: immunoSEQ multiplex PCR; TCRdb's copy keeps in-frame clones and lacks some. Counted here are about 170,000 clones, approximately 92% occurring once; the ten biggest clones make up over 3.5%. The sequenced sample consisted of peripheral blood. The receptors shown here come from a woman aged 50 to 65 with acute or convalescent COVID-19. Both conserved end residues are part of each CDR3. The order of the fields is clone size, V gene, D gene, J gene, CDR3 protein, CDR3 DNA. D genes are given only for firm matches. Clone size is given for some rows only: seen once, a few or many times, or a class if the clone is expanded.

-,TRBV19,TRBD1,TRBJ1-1,CASSKGARTEAFF,TGTGCCAGTAGTAAGGGGGCGAGGACTGAAGCTTTCTTT
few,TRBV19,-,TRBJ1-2,CASSIDWGEGYTF,TGTGCCAGTAGTATAGATTGGGGAGAAGGCTACACCTTC
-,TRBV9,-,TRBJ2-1,CASSVDTYNEQFF,TGTGCCAGCAGCGTAGACACCTACAATGAGCAGTTCTTC
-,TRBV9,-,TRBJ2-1,CASSVTLSSYNEQFF,TGTGCCAGCAGCGTAACGCTAAGCTCCTACAATGAGCAGTTCTTC
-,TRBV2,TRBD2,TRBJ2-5,CASTLNGEGLATQYF,TGTGCCAGCACGTTAAATGGGGAGGGGCTAGCGACCCAGTACTTC
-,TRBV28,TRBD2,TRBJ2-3,CASSSGGLARSTDTQYF,TGTGCCAGCAGTTCAGGGGGACTAGCTAGAAGCACAGATACGCAGTATTTT
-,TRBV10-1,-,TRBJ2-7,CASSESRQSYEQYF,TGCGCCAGCAGTGAGTCGCGACAGTCCTACGAGCAGTACTTC
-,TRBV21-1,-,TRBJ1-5,CASSKARSARDRPLNNQPQHF,TGTGCCAGCAGCAAAGCGCGTAGTGCGCGGGACAGGCCGCTTAACAATCAGCCCCAGCATTTT
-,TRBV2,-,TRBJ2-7,CASSEMAAGYYEQYF,TGTGCCAGCAGTGAGATGGCGGCAGGGTACTACGAGCAGTACTTC
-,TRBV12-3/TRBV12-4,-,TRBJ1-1,CASSQDTEAFF,TGTGCCAGCAGCCAGGACACTGAAGCTTTCTTT
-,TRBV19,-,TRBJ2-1,CASSIGRGNEQFF,TGTGCCAGTAGTATAGGGCGGGGCAATGAGCAGTTCTTC
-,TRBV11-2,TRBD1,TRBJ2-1,CASSLTGGYNEQFF,TGTGCCAGCAGCTTGACAGGGGGCTACAATGAGCAGTTCTTC
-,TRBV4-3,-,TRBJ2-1,CASSQEADEQFF,TGCGCCAGCAGCCAAGAGGCGGATGAGCAGTTCTTC
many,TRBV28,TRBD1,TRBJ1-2,CASSRPPGQGYYGYTF,TGTGCCAGCAGTAGACCACCGGGACAGGGCTACTATGGCTACACCTTC